A single sample gave rise to the 17 T cell receptor beta chains below, sequenced in a study of blood T cell repertoires in COVID-19. Some clones are missing from TCRdb's copy, which holds only in-frame ones; the method was immunoSEQ multiplex PCR. This table has 120,000 or so clones, about 80% appearing once. The sequencing input was peripheral blood. The receptors were sampled from a human donor in a cohort sampled during active COVID-19.

The genes are TRBV9 and TRBJ2-2; tentative D call: TRBD1 (6 bases). The V end was cut by 5 bases, the J end by 5 bases, with 16 bases between. There are 15 residues in the CDR3. Germline loops: CDR1 SGDLS, CDR2 YYNGEE. The CDR3 here is CASSVTGSTTGELFF. CDR3 nucleotide sequence: TGTGCCAGCAGTGTTACAGGGAGTACGACCGGGGAGCTGTTTTTT.

This clone has a handful of counts. This sequence joins TRBV5-7 and TRBJ2-3; unclear D gene. TRBV5-7 is given ORF status, its function remaining uncertain. The V end lost 1 base, the J end lost 6 bases, and 3 bases lay between the germline ends. CDR3 length: 11 amino acids. The CDR3 DNA reads as TGTGCCAGCAGCTTGTCGGATACGCAGTATTTT. Translated: CASSLSDTQYF.

This rearrangement joins TRBV4-3 to TRBJ2-7; a possible D gene is TRBD2 (5 bases). The CDR3 spans 15 residues. Trimming removed 0 bases from V and 0 bases from J, with 9 bases in between. The germline CDR1 and CDR2 sequences are LGHNA and YSLEER. The CDR3 DNA sequence: TGCGCCAGCAGCCAAGACCTAGCAGCCTCCTACGAGCAGTACTTC. It specifies CASSQDLAASYEQYF.

V usage is TRBV19 and J usage is TRBJ1-4; D not resolved. Trimming cost V 6 bases and J 6 bases, with 17 bases left between them. The CDR3 length is 15 residues. Germline CDR1 LNHDA, CDR2 SQIVND (reference sequence). CDR3 bases: TGTGCCAGTAGCTCTGGACTGGGGTGGTATGAAAAACTGTTTTTT. It translates to CASSSGLGWYEKLFF.

The chain recombines TRBV21-1 with TRBJ2-3; TRBD2, the D gene given by the table, was not confirmed from the DNA. TRBV21-1 is a documented pseudogene. This CDR3 region has 18 residues. The CDR3 DNA is TGTGCCAGCAGCAAAGGGGAGGATAGGGAGGTTGGCACAGATACGCAGTATTTT. This sequence encodes CASSKGEDREVGTDTQYF.

This clone was seen a few times. The chain recombines TRBV5-6 with TRBJ2-7; 8 bases are a match to TRBD1. With V trimmed by 0 bases and J by 6 bases, 5 bases remained unmatched. This CDR3 comprises 14 residues. Germline CDR1 reads SGHDT; CDR2 reads YYEEEE. The CDR3 nucleotides read TGTGCCAGCAGCTTGGCCCCAGGGGGCGGCGAGCAGTACTTC. Its protein is CASSLAPGGGEQYF.

The chain links TRBV6-5 to TRBJ2-2; 7 bases are shared with TRBD1. The germline gives CDR1 MNHEY, CDR2 SVGAGI. Unmatched junction bases numbered 3, after V lost 2 bases and J lost 6 bases. This CDR3 is built from 14 residues. In nucleotides, the CDR3 is TGTGCCAGCAGTTACAACAGGGGTGCCGGGGAGCTGTTTTTT. Translation: CASSYNRGAGELFF.

The chain combines TRBV28 with TRBJ2-4; 8 nucleotides line up with TRBD2. This CDR3 has 13 amino acids. Germline CDR1 and CDR2: MDHEN and SYDVKM. V was clipped by 5 bases and J by 11 bases; unmatched bases: 8. CDR3 in amino acids: CASSPRTSPFQYF. The CDR3 region has the DNA TGTGCCAGCAGTCCCCGGACTAGCCCGTTTCAGTACTTC.

This rearrangement joins TRBV7-9 to TRBJ1-4, with D hard to call. Trimming removed 7 bases from V and 8 bases from J, with 11 bases in between. The germline V gene has CDR1 SEHNR and CDR2 FQNEAQ (reference sequence). This CDR3 has 12 amino acids. This CDR3 reads CASNSGKEKLFF. CDR3 nucleotides: TGTGCCAGCAACAGTGGTAAAGAAAAACTGTTTTTT.

V is TRBV12-3 or TRBV12-4 and J is TRBJ2-3, with D perhaps matching TRBD1 (5 bases). The V and J ends lost 6 bases and 8 bases respectively, with 15 bases between them. The CDR3 is made up of 13 amino acids. CDR3 region: CASSDSQKLTQYF. DNA for the CDR3: TGTGCCAGCAGCGACAGTCAGAAACTTACGCAGTATTTT.

The V call is TRBV19, the J call TRBJ1-1; D is uncertain. The CDR3 covers 14 residues. The V gene's germline CDR1 is LNHDA and CDR2 SQIVND (reference sequence). V gave up 2 bases and J gave up 1 base, with 8 bases separating them. CDR3 bases: TGTGCCAGTAGTATAAATCGCGGGAACACTGAAGCTTTCTTT. This translates into CASSINRGNTEAFF. The variable domain in full, completed from reference TRBV19 and TRBJ1-1, reads DGGITQSPKYLFRKEGQNVTLSCEQNLNHDAMYWYRQDPGQGLRLIYYSQIVNDFQKGDIAEGYSVSREKKESFPLTVTSAQKNPTAFYLCASSINRGNTEAFFGQGTRLTVV.

The genes are TRBV7-3 and TRBJ2-3; 9 nucleotides line up with TRBD2. The CDR3 runs to 14 residues. CDR1 SGHTA and CDR2 FQGTGA come from the germline V gene. The V and J ends lost 2 bases and 4 bases, in that order; junction bases with no gene match: 1. The CDR3 coding sequence is TGTGCCAGCAGCTTAGGCGGGGGGGCAGATACGCAGTATTTT. This encodes CASSLGGGADTQYF.

V gene TRBV28 combines with J gene TRBJ2-2, with 7 bases lining up with TRBD2. The CDR3 sequence is 16 residues long. Looked up from germline, CDR1 is MDHEN and CDR2 is SYDVKM. After removal of 2 bases from V and 0 bases from J, the junction contained 3 bases not matched to a gene. Written as DNA, the CDR3 is TGTGCCAGCAGTTTACCGACTAGCTCGAACACCGGGGAGCTGTTTTTT. The encoded protein is CASSLPTSSNTGELFF.

The rearrangement uses TRBV18 and TRBJ1-1; D uncertain. The CDR3 covers 15 residues. The V and J ends lost 4 bases and 2 bases respectively, with 14 bases between them. The germline gives CDR1 KGHSH, CDR2 LQKENI. The DNA of the CDR3 is TGTGCCAGCTCACTAAACAGCCCTCCCAACACTGAAGCTTTCTTT. Translation: CASSLNSPPNTEAFF.

The chain has TRBV19 and TRBJ2-3; 7 bases match TRBD1. The germline gives CDR1 LNHDA, CDR2 SQIVND (reference sequence). V lost 3 bases, J lost 4 bases, and 4 bases stayed unmatched. The length of the CDR3 is 14 residues. CDR3 nucleotide sequence: TGTGCCAGTAGTATGACAGGGCCACCAGATACGCAGTATTTT. Its protein product is CASSMTGPPDTQYF.

The chain links TRBV12-3 or TRBV12-4 to TRBJ2-3, with a tentative D call TRBD2 (7 bases). This CDR3 has 13 residues. Trimming removed 10 bases from V and 9 bases from J, with 20 bases in between. The DNA of the CDR3 is TGTGCCACCCAGAGAGGGGGAGGGAAGACGCAGTATTTT. This codes for CATQRGGGKTQYF.

The chain combines TRBV27 with TRBJ2-2, with D possibly TRBD2 on 5 matching bases. This CDR3 has 16 residues. From germline, CDR1 is MNHEY and CDR2 SMNVEV (reference sequence). V gave up 9 bases and J gave up 3 bases, with 20 bases separating them. CDR3 loop: CASTRRTGLDTGELFF. CDR3 nucleotides: TGTGCCAGTACCCGGAGGACGGGCCTCGACACCGGGGAGCTGTTTTTT.